The entry below describes one T cell receptor (beta chain). The V gene lost 5 bases and the J gene lost 6 bases, with 8 bases spanning the gap. Germline-derived CDR1 and CDR2 are MNHEY and SVGEGT. This CDR3 spans 12 amino acids. The data stem from a study of blood T cell repertoires in COVID-19. Study in general: Some COVID-19 samples were acute and others convalescent; all came from the United States, Italy and Spain.

Authors' analysis steps: The authors estimated nucleated cell counts from reference gene primer amplification. Clones were sequenced by immunoSEQ multiplex PCR, and TCRdb holds only the in-frame ones, with some missing. D and trimming were read from the DNA, whereas the V and J calls and clone size are those reported in that table. The data show over 30,000 clones, about nine tenths seen once. The clonotype comes from a man in his sixties or seventies with acute or convalescent COVID-19. The chain combines TRBV6-2 or TRBV6-3 with TRBJ1-5; no clear D. The material sequenced was peripheral blood. CDR3 protein: CASSQTSQPQHF. The DNA for the CDR3 is TGTGCCAGCAGTCAAACTAGTCAGCCCCAGCATTTT.